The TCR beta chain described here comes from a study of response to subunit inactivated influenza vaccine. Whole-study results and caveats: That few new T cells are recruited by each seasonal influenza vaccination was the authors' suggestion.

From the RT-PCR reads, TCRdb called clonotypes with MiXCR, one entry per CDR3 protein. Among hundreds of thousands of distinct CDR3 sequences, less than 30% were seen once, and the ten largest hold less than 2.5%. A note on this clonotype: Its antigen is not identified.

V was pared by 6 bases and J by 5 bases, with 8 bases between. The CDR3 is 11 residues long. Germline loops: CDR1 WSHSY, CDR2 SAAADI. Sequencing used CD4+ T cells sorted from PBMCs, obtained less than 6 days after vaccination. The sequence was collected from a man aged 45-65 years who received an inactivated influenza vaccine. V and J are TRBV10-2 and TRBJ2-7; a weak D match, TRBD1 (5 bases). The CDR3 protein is CASSTRDEQYF. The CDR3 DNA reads TGCGCCAGCAGCACCAGGGACGAGCAGTACTTC.